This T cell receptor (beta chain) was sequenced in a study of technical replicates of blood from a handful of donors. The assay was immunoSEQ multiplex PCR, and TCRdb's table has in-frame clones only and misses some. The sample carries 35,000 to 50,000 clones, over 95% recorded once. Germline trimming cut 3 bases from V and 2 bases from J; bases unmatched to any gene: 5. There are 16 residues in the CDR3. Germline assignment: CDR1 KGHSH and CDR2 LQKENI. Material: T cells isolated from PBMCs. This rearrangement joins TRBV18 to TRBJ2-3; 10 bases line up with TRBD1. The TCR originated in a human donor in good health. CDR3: CASSPAGTGATDTQYF. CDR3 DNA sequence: TGTGCCAGCTCACCGGCCGGGACAGGGGCCACAGATACGCAGTATTTT.